A single sample is the source of the 8 T cell receptor beta chains below, sequenced in a study of response to subunit inactivated influenza vaccine. One entry per CDR3 protein, called by TCRdb with MiXCR from the RT-PCR reads. The repertoire consists of a few hundred thousand distinct CDR3 sequences, with roughly a fifth occurring once and the leading ten covering approximately 10%. Specimen: PBMCs from blood, collected approximately 20 months after vaccination. These receptors all come from a man between 50 and 75 years old who received an inactivated influenza vaccine.

The chain links TRBV25-1 to TRBJ2-7; TRBD1 aligns across 7 bases. The CDR3 spans 14 residues. The germline CDR1 and CDR2 sequences are MGHDK and SYGVNS. The trim removed 4 bases at V and 3 bases at J, leaving 6 bases unmatched. The chain's CDR3 is CASSVRDSLYEQYF. The DNA of the CDR3 is TGTGCCAGCAGTGTCCGGGACAGCCTCTACGAGCAGTACTTC.

This clonotype occurred a few times. The chain is built from TRBV11-2 and TRBJ2-5, with D possibly matching TRBD2 (6 bases). CDR3 length: 15 amino acids. Germline-derived CDR1 and CDR2 are SGHAT and FQNNGV. V was trimmed by 1 base and J by 2 bases, leaving 11 bases between them. CDR3 sequence reads: CASSLVRGGQETQYF. The CDR3 DNA reads TGTGCCAGCAGCTTAGTCCGGGGAGGACAAGAGACCCAGTACTTC.

V gene TRBV20-1 combines with J gene TRBJ2-6; 7 bases are a match to TRBD1. Germline assignment: CDR1 DFQATT and CDR2 SNEGSKA (reference sequence). V lost 4 bases, J lost 0 bases, and 6 bases stayed unmatched. There are 16 residues in the CDR3. The CDR3 loop reads CSANTGVLSGANVLTF. The CDR3 DNA reads TGCAGTGCTAACACAGGGGTCCTCTCTGGGGCCAACGTCCTGACTTTC.

This clonotype showed up just a few times. The DNA of the CDR3 is TGCAGTGCTAGAGTTTCTGTGGACCGGAACACTGAAGCTTTCTTT. Translation gives CSARVSVDRNTEAFF. The chain links TRBV20-1 to TRBJ1-1; D not certain. The V end lost 1 base, the J end lost 1 base, and 13 bases lay between the germline ends. This CDR3 is 15 amino acids long. The germline V gene has CDR1 DFQATT and CDR2 SNEGSKA (reference sequence).

This clonotype was seen ten or more times. CDR3 region: CSARLGTGYTEAFF. CDR3 nucleotides: TGCAGTGCTAGACTGGGGACAGGATACACTGAAGCTTTCTTT. V and J are TRBV20-1 and TRBJ1-1, with TRBD1 matching over 8 bases. CDR3 length equals 14 residues. Per germline, CDR1 DFQATT and CDR2 SNEGSKA (reference sequence). V trimming: 2 bases; J trimming: 3 bases; junction bases outside the gene matches: 5.

The chain is built from TRBV10-3 and TRBJ1-4; D is possibly TRBD1 (6 bases). CDR3 length: 15 amino acids. CDR1 is ENHRY, CDR2 SYGVKD, per germline. Trimming stripped 0 bases from V and 5 bases from J, with 10 bases between. In DNA, the CDR3 is TGTGCCATCAGTGAGTCTACGGGGACAAATGAAAAACTGTTTTTT. It is translated as CAISESTGTNEKLFF.

This clonotype was counted only a few times. The rearrangement links TRBV2 to TRBJ2-3; D ambiguous. The germline CDR1 and CDR2 sequences are SNHLY and FYNNEI. V was trimmed by 10 bases and J by 4 bases, leaving 15 bases between them. CDR3 length equals 13 residues. This chain's CDR3 is CATPPWASDTQYF. For the CDR3, the DNA is TGTGCCACCCCTCCGTGGGCTTCAGATACGCAGTATTTT.

This chain joins TRBV18 and TRBJ1-4, with D perhaps TRBD1 (5 bases). The germline V gene has CDR1 KGHSH and CDR2 LQKENI. This CDR3 is built from 15 residues. V was cut by 6 bases and J by 0 bases, with 11 bases left in between. In DNA form, the CDR3 reads TGTGCCAGCTCCCAAGACAGAGCAACTAATGAAAAACTGTTTTTT. Translation gives CASSQDRATNEKLFF.